The 2 T cell receptor beta chains presented below share a single source sample, sequenced in a study of CD8 T cells in Susac syndrome. It was with random hexamers that about 0.45 to 1 ug RNA was reverse transcribed. TCRdb used MiXCR to reprocess the immunoSEQ multiplex PCR reads, holding one entry per CDR3 protein. The sample records fewer than 150,000 distinct CDR3 sequences, about 90% being singletons. Sequenced material: CD8+ T cells from PBMCs. The receptors stem from a human donor with multiple sclerosis.

V usage is TRBV27 and J usage is TRBJ1-1; 10 nucleotides line up with TRBD1. With 6 bases clipped from V and 1 base from J, the junction kept 2 bases outside the gene matches. Per germline, CDR1 MNHEY and CDR2 SMNVEV (reference sequence). The CDR3 covers 14 residues. The CDR3 reads CASRWTGGNTEAFF. The CDR3 nucleotides read TGTGCCAGCAGATGGACAGGGGGGAACACTGAAGCTTTCTTT.

The chain carries TRBV2 and TRBJ1-1; 11 bases fit TRBD1. The CDR3 runs 14 residues. The V gene end was trimmed by 6 bases and the J gene end by 8 bases; junction bases not matched to a gene: 8. Germline V CDR1 and CDR2: SNHLY, FYNNEI. CDR3 region: CASSPGQGAWEAFF. CDR3 in DNA: TGTGCCAGCAGCCCCGGACAGGGGGCGTGGGAAGCTTTCTTT.